The next 11 T cell receptor beta chains were all read from a single sample in a study of blood T cells in healthy people across ages. Through a sample-barcoded 5' primer and a J-beta primer mix, a second PCR was run for about 6 to 11 cycles. TCRdb processed the 5' RACE reads anew with MiXCR; each CDR3 protein has one entry. This sample yields over 1,500,000 distinct CDR3 sequences, of which approximately 50% are seen a single time; approximately 2.1% belongs to the top ten. Sequencing was performed on blood. The receptors shown here come from a woman in her thirties or forties in good health.

The gene calls are TRBV20-1 and TRBJ1-2, with a tentative D call TRBD1 (5 bases). The V end was cut by 6 bases, the J end by 0 bases, with 11 bases between. The germline V gene encodes CDR1 DFQATT and CDR2 SNEGSKA (reference sequence). The CDR3 contains 13 residues. The CDR3 DNA follows: TGCAGTGCAGGGGAATTGTCTAACTATGGCTACACCTTC. This encodes CSAGELSNYGYTF.

This sequence joins TRBV2 and TRBJ2-3; 7 bases fit TRBD1. Per germline, CDR1 SNHLY and CDR2 FYNNEI. V shed 6 bases and J 6 bases; nucleotides not matched to a gene: 12. The CDR3 consists of 15 residues. The CDR3 loop reads CASRTRGFVLDTQYF. CDR3 DNA sequence: TGTGCCAGCAGGACCAGGGGGTTCGTTCTGGATACGCAGTATTTT.

The chain carries TRBV6-1 and TRBJ1-1; D gene ambiguous. This CDR3 has 13 amino acids. The V and J ends lost 6 bases and 1 base respectively, with 9 bases between them. Germline CDR1 MNHNS, CDR2 SASEGT. The CDR3 protein is CASSPDSNTEAFF. DNA of the CDR3: TGTGCCAGCAGCCCCGATTCGAACACTGAAGCTTTCTTT.

The chain recombines TRBV6-1 with TRBJ1-2; D possibly corresponds to TRBD1 (5 bases). Deletions cut 2 bases from V and 2 bases from J, with 6 bases between. Germline CDR1 MNHNS, CDR2 SASEGT. The CDR3 totals 13 residues. CDR3: CASSEWDNYGYTF. In DNA form, the CDR3 reads TGTGCCAGCAGTGAATGGGACAACTATGGCTACACCTTC.

The chain is built from TRBV6-6 and TRBJ2-5; TRBD1 might be the D (5 bases). The CDR3 length is 12 residues. Trimming took 6 bases from V and 11 from J, leaving 16 bases between them. Per germline, CDR1 MNHNY and CDR2 SVGAGI (reference sequence). The CDR3 region is CASSTGYNEQYF. The CDR3 bases are TGTGCCAGCAGCACAGGATACAATGAGCAGTACTTC.

Concerning this clonotype: The junction does not match germline at one end; this may be a read error. The rearrangement links TRBV6-5 to TRBJ2-1; tentatively, D is TRBD2 (5 bases). The germline CDR1 and CDR2 sequences are MNHEY and SVGAGI. This CDR3 is 15 amino acids long. CDR3: CAGSYSGFSDNEQFF. The CDR3 DNA is TGTGCCGGCAGTTACTCGGGGTTTTCGGACAATGAGCAGTTCTTC.

The V gene is TRBV20-1, the J gene TRBJ2-2; 9 bases agree with TRBD2. CDR1 DFQATT and CDR2 SNEGSKA come from the germline V gene (reference sequence). This CDR3 has 15 amino acids. The ends lost 5 bases at V and 1 base at J; junction bases unmatched: 5. The CDR3 nucleotides read TGCAGTGCTGGGGGACTAGCCCTGAACACCGGGGAGCTGTTTTTT. Translated, it gives CSAGGLALNTGELFF.

The rearrangement uses TRBV7-8 and TRBJ2-5; TRBD1 matches 12 bases. V lost 3 bases, J lost 11 bases, and 13 bases stayed unmatched. The germline V gene has CDR1 SGHVS and CDR2 FQNEAQ. The CDR3 extends over 16 amino acids. The CDR3 here is CASSFGTGGSGDTQYF. CDR3 coding DNA: TGTGCCAGCAGCTTCGGGACAGGGGGCTCAGGAGATACGCAGTACTTC.

The gene calls are TRBV5-1 and TRBJ2-5; possibly TRBD2 for D (6 bases). V was shortened by 3 bases and J by 5 bases, with 11 bases between the two germline ends. Germline-derived CDR1 and CDR2 are SGHRS and YFSETQ. The CDR3 extends over 13 amino acids. CDR3 region: CASSWRAGETQYF. CDR3 in DNA: TGCGCCAGCAGCTGGCGAGCGGGTGAGACCCAGTACTTC. The full variable domain, with the rest looked up from reference TRBV5-1 and TRBJ2-5, is KAGVTQTPRYLIKTRGQQVTLSCSPISGHRSVSWYQQTPGQGLQFLFEYFSETQRNKGNFPGRFSGRQFSNSRSEMNVSTLELGDSALYLCASSWRAGETQYFGPGTRLLVL.

This clonotype has more than one count but fewer than ten. The CDR3 sequence: CASSQANANYGYTF. The DNA for the CDR3 is TGTGCCAGCAGCCAAGCGAATGCTAACTATGGCTACACCTTC. The V and J genes are TRBV3-1 and TRBJ1-2; no clear D gene. CDR1 and CDR2 from the germline V gene are LGHDT and YNNKEL (reference sequence). Trimming stripped 1 base from V and 0 bases from J, with 6 bases between. CDR3 size: 14 residues.

The chain recombines TRBV2 with TRBJ2-5; D gene uncertain. The germline CDR1 and CDR2 sequences are SNHLY and FYNNEI. The CDR3 is 13 amino acids. Trimming shortened V by 1 base and J by 11 bases, and 14 bases separated the two germline ends. The CDR3 nucleotides read TGTGCCAGCAGTGAAGTCGGGTATAGGGAACAGTACTTC. It specifies CASSEVGYREQYF.